Listed below are T cell receptor beta chains from one sample, sequenced in a study of blood T cell repertoires in COVID-19. Generated by immunoSEQ multiplex PCR, the TCRdb table keeps only in-frame clones and is missing some. The sample holds about 130,000 clones; 65% to 85% are singletons and the top ten take 17%. The sample comprised peripheral blood. Receptors originate from a man between 25 and 39 years old with COVID-19, enrolled during active disease. CDR3s include the opening cysteine and the closing phenylalanine or tryptophan. Fields, in order: clone size, D gene, J gene, V gene, CDR3 DNA, CDR3 protein. The D gene is left open where the match is weak. Clone sizes are given selectively: once, few, many, or a class where the clone is expanded.

>.|.|TRBJ1-2|TRBV5-6
TGTGCCAGCAGCTTGATTACAGGACCTAACTATGGCTACACCTTC
CASSLITGPNYGYTF
>.|TRBD1|TRBJ1-1|TRBV12-3/TRBV12-4
TGTGCCATCTATGGACAGGGGGGAACTGAAGCTTTCTTT
CAIYGQGGTEAFF
>.|.|TRBJ1-3|TRBV7-2
TGTGCCAGCAGCTTCTCCCTTCGGGTTGACTCTGGAAACACCATATATTTT
CASSFSLRVDSGNTIYF
>.|.|TRBJ1-2|TRBV5-4
TGTGCCAGCAGCTTGCAGGGGATTAACTATGGCTACACCTTC
CASSLQGINYGYTF
>.|TRBD2|TRBJ2-7|TRBV6-5
TGTGCCAGTACTAGTAAGAGCGGGACCTACGAGCAGTACTTC
CASTSKSGTYEQYF
>.|.|TRBJ2-3|TRBV4-1
TGCGCCAGCAGCCAAGCGGTGGGGCCAGATACGCAGTATTTT
CASSQAVGPDTQYF
>once|TRBD1|TRBJ2-2|TRBV7-9
TGTGCCAGCAGCCCATACCGTGGACAGGGTAACACCGGGGAGCTGTTTTTT
CASSPYRGQGNTGELFF
>.|.|TRBJ1-5|TRBV19
TGTGCCAGTAGTCTCTTGAATCAGCCCCAGCATTTT
CASSLLNQPQHF
>.|TRBD1|TRBJ2-2|TRBV9
TGTGCCAGCAGCCTAACAGGGGCCGGGGAGCTGTTTTTT
CASSLTGAGELFF
>.|TRBD1|TRBJ2-1|TRBV28
TGTGCCAGCAGAACCGGGACAGCCTCCTACAATGAGCAGTTCTTC
CASRTGTASYNEQFF
>.|.|TRBJ2-3|TRBV30
TGTGCCTGGGGGCGGAGTAGCACAGATACGCAGTATTTT
CAWGRSSTDTQYF
>.|.|TRBJ1-5|TRBV2
TGTGCCAGCAGTGGCTCGCTGGGTGGCGGTCAGCCCCAGCATTTT
CASSGSLGGGQPQHF
>once|.|TRBJ1-6|TRBV6-5
TGTGCCAGCAGGGCCCTTAATTCACCCCTCCACTTT
CASRALNSPLHF
>.|TRBD1|TRBJ1-2|TRBV11-2
TGTGCCAGCAGCGTTGGACAGGGATATGGCTACACCTTC
CASSVGQGYGYTF
>.|TRBD2|TRBJ2-1|TRBV5-1
TGCGCCAGCAGCTTGGTACCGACTAGCGGCTACAATGAGCAGTTCTTC
CASSLVPTSGYNEQFF
>few|.|TRBJ2-5|TRBV3-1/TRBV3-2
TGTGCCAGCGCCCACAGGGAGGAGACCCAGTACTTC
CASAHREETQYF
>.|TRBD1|TRBJ1-4|TRBV5-1
TGCGCCAGCAGCTCACAGGGGGGCGAGGGTGAAAAACTGTTTTTT
CASSSQGGEGEKLFF
>.|TRBD1|TRBJ2-7|TRBV6-2/TRBV6-3
TGTGCCAGCAGTTTGGGACAGGGCCTAAGCTCCTACGAGCAGTACTTC
CASSLGQGLSSYEQYF
>.|.|TRBJ1-4|TRBV30
TGTGCCTGGAATAGCCAGACTAATGAAAAACTGTTTTTT
CAWNSQTNEKLFF
>.|.|TRBJ1-4|TRBV4-2
TGTGCCAGCAGCACCCGGGACAAGGGTTCGTCGGATGAAAAACTGTTTTTT
CASSTRDKGSSDEKLFF
>.|TRBD2|TRBJ2-7|TRBV7-6
TGTGCCAGCAGCTCCACCGGACTAGCGGGAGGGGGGGAGCAGTACTTC
CASSSTGLAGGGEQYF
>.|TRBD2|TRBJ2-7|TRBV7-9
TGTGCCAGCAGCAACTTCAGCGGGAGGGCCTTCTACGAGCAGTACTTC
CASSNFSGRAFYEQYF
>.|.|TRBJ2-4|TRBV5-6
TGTGCCAGCAGCTTGACCAGGGGTGGGATGGCCAAAAACATTCAGTACTTC
CASSLTRGGMAKNIQYF
>.|.|TRBJ1-5|TRBV6-5
TGTGCCAGCAGTTCCCGACAGCGCAATCAGCCCCAGCATTTT
CASSSRQRNQPQHF
>.|TRBD2|TRBJ2-1|TRBV29-1
TGCAGCGTTGCTGGGGGCGGGGGGGCCCCCAATGAGCAGTTCTTC
CSVAGGGGAPNEQFF
>.|.|TRBJ2-5|TRBV6-5
TGTGCCAGCACCCCCCGGCGGGGCCAAGAGACCCAGTACTTC
CASTPRRGQETQYF
>few|TRBD1|TRBJ1-1|TRBV6-2/TRBV6-3
TGTGCCAGCAGCTCCGGGACAGGGGAGACCACTGAAGCTTTCTTT
CASSSGTGETTEAFF
>.|TRBD1|TRBJ1-6|TRBV7-3
TGTGCCAGCAGCTTAGATGGGACAGGGGGATCACCCCTCCACTTT
CASSLDGTGGSPLHF
>.|TRBD1|TRBJ2-7|TRBV5-4
TGTGCCAGCAGCTTGGACAGGGGGGTAGCGGCACCCTACGAGCAGTACTTC
CASSLDRGVAAPYEQYF
>.|TRBD1|TRBJ1-3|TRBV24-1
TGTGCCACCAGCCGGGGACAGGGATTATTTTATTTT
CATSRGQGLFYF
>.|TRBD1|TRBJ2-1|TRBV11-3
TGTGCCAGCAGCTTAAGGTTCGGCGCAGGGGGCAGGACTACCTATGAGCAGTTCTTC
CASSLRFGAGGRTTYEQFF
>.|.|TRBJ1-2|TRBV11-2
TGTGCCAGCAGCTTATCGGGAACCAGGGGACCCTCTAACTATGGCTACACCTTC
CASSLSGTRGPSNYGYTF
>.|TRBD2|TRBJ2-1|TRBV30
TGTGCCTGGGCTAGCGGGAGGGCCAGCTACAATGAGCAGTTCTTC
CAWASGRASYNEQFF
>.|TRBD2|TRBJ2-3|TRBV29-1
TGCAGCGTCTCTAGACTAGCGGGACCCGGGGATACGCAGTATTTT
CSVSRLAGPGDTQYF
>.|TRBD2|TRBJ2-1|TRBV6-5
TGTGCCAGCAGTTACCTAGCGGGGGGGACCTACAATGAGCAGTTCTTC
CASSYLAGGTYNEQFF
>.|TRBD1|TRBJ2-6|TRBV5-1
TGCGCCAGCAGCGACAGGGGGAGATCTGGGGCCAACGTCCTGACTTTC
CASSDRGRSGANVLTF
>.|.|TRBJ2-1|TRBV10-3
TGTGCCATCAGTGATGGGATGCGGGATGAGCAGTTCTTC
CAISDGMRDEQFF
>.|.|TRBJ1-1|TRBV29-1
TGCAGCGTTGAGTACAGGGCCTACACTGAAGCTTTCTTT
CSVEYRAYTEAFF
>.|TRBD2|TRBJ2-1|TRBV28
TGTGCCGAAGGTAGCGGGGGACCACGGGGTGAGCAGTTCTTC
CAEGSGGPRGEQFF
>few|TRBD1|TRBJ2-5|TRBV6-1
TGTGCCAGCAGTGAAGAGGCAGGGGGCCAAGAGACCCAGTACTTC
CASSEEAGGQETQYF
>.|TRBD1|TRBJ1-1|TRBV19
TGTGCCAGCCACTCGGGACAGGGGGCAGGGTACACTGAAGCTTTCTTT
CASHSGQGAGYTEAFF
>few|TRBD2|TRBJ2-7|TRBV29-1
TGCAGCGTTGTTAGGGACTACTCATACGAGCAGTACTTC
CSVVRDYSYEQYF
>.|.|TRBJ2-1|TRBV5-6
TGTGCCAGCAGCTTGGGTGGAGCGGTTAACTACAATGAGCAGTTCTTC
CASSLGGAVNYNEQFF